The next 15 T cell receptor beta chains were all read from a single sample in a study of technical replicates of blood from several donors. The repertoire was sequenced with immunoSEQ multiplex PCR; TCRdb's copy has only in-frame clones and lacks some. Of roughly 100,000 clones listed, 85% to 95% are singletons. Input material: T cells isolated from PBMCs. These receptors all stem from a human donor in good health.

This chain's CDR3 is CATSRTSEGYEQYF. The CDR3 DNA sequence: TGTGCCACCAGCAGGACTAGCGAGGGCTACGAGCAGTACTTC. This chain joins TRBV15 and TRBJ2-7; 8 nucleotides line up with TRBD2. The CDR3 is 14 amino acids. Per germline, CDR1 LNHNV and CDR2 YYDKDF (reference sequence). The V and J ends lost 3 bases and 3 bases, in that order; junction bases with no gene match: 4. The variable domain in full, completed from reference TRBV15 and TRBJ2-7, reads DAMVIQNPRYQVTQFGKPVTLSCSQTLNHNVMYWYQQKSSQAPKLLFHYYDKDFNNEADTPDNFQSRRPNTSFCFLDIRSPGLGDTAMYLCATSRTSEGYEQYFGPGTRLTVT.

This sequence joins TRBV5-1 and TRBJ2-1, with D perhaps TRBD2 (6 bases). CDR1 is SGHRS, CDR2 YFSETQ, per germline. This CDR3 comprises 16 residues. The V end was cut by 0 bases, the J end by 4 bases, with 14 bases between. Here the CDR3 DNA reads TGCGCCAGCAGCTTGGTACCGGGACTCGAATACAATGAGCAGTTCTTC. Protein product: CASSLVPGLEYNEQFF.

The DNA of the CDR3 is TGTGCCAGCAGTTCTAGTGACTTCGGCGCCTACAATGAGCAGTTCTTC. Its protein product is CASSSSDFGAYNEQFF. The chain recombines TRBV7-9 with TRBJ2-1; D uncertain. Germline loops: CDR1 SEHNR, CDR2 FQNEAQ (reference sequence). V was pared by 6 bases and J by 2 bases, with 17 bases between. The CDR3 consists of 16 residues.

V and J are TRBV5-5 and TRBJ2-7; maybe TRBD1 (5 bases). The CDR3 extends over 12 amino acids. V was pared by 4 bases and J by 5 bases, with 10 bases between. Germline assignment: CDR1 SGHKS and CDR2 YYEKEE (reference sequence). CDR3 residues: CASSPDSDEQYF. The DNA of the CDR3 is TGTGCCAGCAGCCCAGACAGCGACGAGCAGTACTTC.

The chain uses TRBV4-2 and TRBJ1-5; no definite D call. Deletions cut 1 base from V and 7 bases from J, with 17 bases between. Looked up from germline, CDR1 is LGHNA and CDR2 is YNFKEQ. The CDR3 has 16 residues. CDR3 nucleotide sequence: TGTGCCAGCAGCCAAGGCAACCGCGCGGGGAGACAGCCCCAGCATTTT. Its protein product is CASSQGNRAGRQPQHF.

The chain is built from TRBV7-9 and TRBJ2-1; the D gene is possibly TRBD2 (6 bases). V shed 4 bases and J shed 8 bases, with 18 bases lying between them. CDR3 length: 15 amino acids. Per germline, CDR1 SEHNR and CDR2 FQNEAQ (reference sequence). Here the CDR3 reads CASSSSGSLADEQFF. The CDR3 DNA reads as TGTGCCAGCAGCTCTTCCGGGTCACTAGCAGATGAGCAGTTCTTC. Based on the CDR3 plus reference TRBV7-9 and TRBJ2-1, the full variable domain is DTGVSQNPRHKITKRGQNVTFRCDPISEHNRLYWYRQTLGQGPEFLTYFQNEAQLEKSRLLSDRFSAERPKGSFSTLEIQRTEQGDSAMYLCASSSSGSLADEQFFGPGTRLTVL.

The V and J genes are TRBV7-8 and TRBJ2-6; no clear D gene. Trimming cost V 3 bases and J 3 bases, with 18 bases left between them. The CDR3 contains 18 residues. The germline V gene has CDR1 SGHVS and CDR2 FQNEAQ. The chain's CDR3 is CASSLVGGSLGGANVLTF. CDR3 sequence (DNA): TGTGCCAGCAGCTTGGTTGGCGGCTCCCTTGGTGGGGCCAACGTCCTGACTTTC.

The rearrangement uses TRBV6-1 and TRBJ2-5, with TRBD2 matching over 11 bases. The V segment lost 5 bases and the J segment 2 bases; nucleotides outside the gene matches: 4. The CDR3 extends over 15 amino acids. Germline V gives CDR1 MNHNS, CDR2 SASEGT. CDR3 in amino acids: CASSRIAGGQETQYF. The CDR3 nucleotides are TGTGCCAGCAGTCGGATAGCGGGAGGGCAAGAGACCCAGTACTTC.

V usage is TRBV18 and J usage is TRBJ1-2; 9 bases are a match to TRBD1. The CDR3 has 14 amino acids. With V trimmed by 3 bases and J by 4 bases, 3 bases remained unmatched. Germline CDR1 and CDR2: KGHSH and LQKENI. The CDR3 protein is CASSPPGQGYGYTF. Written as DNA, the CDR3 is TGTGCCAGCTCACCTCCGGGACAGGGCTATGGCTACACCTTC.

This rearrangement joins TRBV18 to TRBJ2-7; the D is unclear. The CDR3 has 15 amino acids. V was cut by 3 bases and J by 7 bases, with 19 bases left in between. The germline gives CDR1 KGHSH, CDR2 LQKENI. In DNA form, the CDR3 reads TGTGCCAGCTCACCTGCCCGCCAGGCCTCTGGGGAGCAGTACTTC. It is translated as CASSPARQASGEQYF. The full variable domain, rest sourced from reference TRBV18 and TRBJ2-7, is NAGVMQNPRHLVRRRGQEARLRCSPMKGHSHVYWYRQLPEEGLKFMVYLQKENIIDESGMPKERFSAEFPKEGPSILRIQQVVRGDSAAYFCASSPARQASGEQYFGPGTRLTVT.

This clone was seen a single time. The chain carries TRBV6-4 and TRBJ2-7, with TRBD1 matching 10 bases. The CDR3 sequence is 14 residues long. Germline V CDR1 and CDR2: MRHNA, SNTAGT. Trimming took 6 bases from V and 2 from J; bases not matched to a gene: 4. CDR3 DNA: TGTGCCAGCAGCTACGGGACAGGGGCCTACGAGCAGTACTTC. This translates into CASSYGTGAYEQYF.

The rearrangement joins TRBV27 to TRBJ1-2; 8 bases match TRBD1. With 6 bases clipped from V and 8 bases from J, the junction kept 8 bases outside the gene matches. The CDR3 runs 13 residues. Germline assignment: CDR1 MNHEY and CDR2 SMNVEV (reference sequence). As DNA, the CDR3 is TGTGCCAGCAGCCCAGGGGGGACAGGAGGCTACACCTTC. It yields the protein CASSPGGTGGYTF.

The chain recombines TRBV28 with TRBJ2-7, with D tentatively TRBD2 (7 bases). Germline-derived CDR1 and CDR2 are MDHEN and SYDVKM. The CDR3 is made up of 13 amino acids. V lost 3 bases and J lost 6, with 12 bases in between. The CDR3 is CASSFGGLSEQYF. CDR3 in DNA: TGTGCCAGCAGTTTCGGGGGGCTCAGCGAGCAGTACTTC.

CDR3 loop: CASSYGHPGEGNEQFF. For the CDR3, the DNA is TGTGCCAGCAGTTACGGCCACCCCGGGGAGGGCAATGAGCAGTTCTTC. The genes are TRBV6-5 and TRBJ2-1; 7 bases are shared with TRBD2. Trimming cost V 2 bases and J 6 bases; bases outside gene matches: 10. The CDR3 runs 16 residues. Germline V gene data show CDR1 as MNHEY and CDR2 as SVGAGI.

This clone turned up a few times. The chain carries TRBV6-6 and TRBJ1-2; 9 bases fit TRBD1. The CDR3 contains 14 residues. V trimming: 2 bases; J trimming: 8 bases; junction bases outside the gene matches: 6. Germline V CDR1 and CDR2: MNHNY, SVGAGI (reference sequence). CDR3 sequence reads: CASSYPTGGVGYTF. The CDR3 DNA is TGTGCCAGCAGTTACCCGACAGGGGGGGTGGGCTACACCTTC.